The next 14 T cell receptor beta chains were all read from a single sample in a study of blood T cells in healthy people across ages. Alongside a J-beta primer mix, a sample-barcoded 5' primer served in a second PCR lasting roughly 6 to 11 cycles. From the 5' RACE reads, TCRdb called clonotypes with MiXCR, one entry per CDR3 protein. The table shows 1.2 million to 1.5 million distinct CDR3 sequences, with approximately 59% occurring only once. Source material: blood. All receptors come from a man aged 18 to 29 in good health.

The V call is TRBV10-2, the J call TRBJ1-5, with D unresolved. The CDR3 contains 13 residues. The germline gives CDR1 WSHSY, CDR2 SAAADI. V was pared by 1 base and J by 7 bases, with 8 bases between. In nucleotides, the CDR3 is TGCGCCAGCAGTGAGTTAGGGCCCCAGCCCCAGCATTTT. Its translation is CASSELGPQPQHF.

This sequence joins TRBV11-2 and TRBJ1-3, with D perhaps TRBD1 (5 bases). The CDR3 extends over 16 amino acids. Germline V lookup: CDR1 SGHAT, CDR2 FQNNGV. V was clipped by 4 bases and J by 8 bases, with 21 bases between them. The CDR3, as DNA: TGTGCCAGCAGCTCCTTTGGAACCCAGAGAGGGGACACCATATATTTT. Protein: CASSSFGTQRGDTIYF.

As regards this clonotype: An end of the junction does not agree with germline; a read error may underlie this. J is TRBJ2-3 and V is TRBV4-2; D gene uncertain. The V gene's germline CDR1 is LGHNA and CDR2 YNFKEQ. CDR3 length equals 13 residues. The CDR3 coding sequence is TGTGTCAGCAGCCAAGTTCCTGCAGATACGCAGTATTTT. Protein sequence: CVSSQVPADTQYF.

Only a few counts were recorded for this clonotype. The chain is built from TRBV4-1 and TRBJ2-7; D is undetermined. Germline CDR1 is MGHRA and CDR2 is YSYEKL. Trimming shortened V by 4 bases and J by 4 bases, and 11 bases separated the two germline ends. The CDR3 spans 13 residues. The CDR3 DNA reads TGCGCCAGCAGCCCACGCTCGGGTTACGAGCAGTACTTC. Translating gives CASSPRSGYEQYF.

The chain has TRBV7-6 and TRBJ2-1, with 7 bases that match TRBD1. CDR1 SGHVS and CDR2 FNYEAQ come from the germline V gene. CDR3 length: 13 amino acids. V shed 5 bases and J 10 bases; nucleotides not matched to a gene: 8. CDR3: CASSADRATEQFF. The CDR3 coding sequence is TGTGCCAGCAGCGCCGACAGGGCAACCGAGCAGTTCTTC.

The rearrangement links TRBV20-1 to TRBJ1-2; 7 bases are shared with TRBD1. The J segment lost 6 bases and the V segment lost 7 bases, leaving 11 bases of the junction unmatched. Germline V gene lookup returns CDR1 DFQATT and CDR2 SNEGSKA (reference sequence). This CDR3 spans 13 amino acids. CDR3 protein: CSGEHRGRNGYTF. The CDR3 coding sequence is TGCAGTGGGGAGCACAGGGGACGGAATGGCTACACCTTC.

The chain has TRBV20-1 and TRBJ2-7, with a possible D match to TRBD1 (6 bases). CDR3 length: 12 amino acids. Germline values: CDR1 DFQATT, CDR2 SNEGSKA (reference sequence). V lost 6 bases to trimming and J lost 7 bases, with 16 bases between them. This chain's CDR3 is CSASLDSWEQYF. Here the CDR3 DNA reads TGCAGTGCCAGCCTGGACAGTTGGGAGCAGTACTTC.

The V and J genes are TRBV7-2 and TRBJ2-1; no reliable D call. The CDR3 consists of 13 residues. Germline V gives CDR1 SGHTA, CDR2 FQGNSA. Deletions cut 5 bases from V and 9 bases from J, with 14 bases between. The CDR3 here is CASSPPTGSEQFF. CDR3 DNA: TGTGCCAGCAGCCCACCGACGGGTAGTGAGCAGTTCTTC. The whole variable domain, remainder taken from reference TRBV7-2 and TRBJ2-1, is GAGVSQSPSNKVTEKGKDVELRCDPISGHTALYWYRQSLGQGLEFLIYFQGNSAPDKSGLPSDRFSAERTGGSVSTLTIQRTQQEDSAVYLCASSPPTGSEQFFGPGTRLTVL.

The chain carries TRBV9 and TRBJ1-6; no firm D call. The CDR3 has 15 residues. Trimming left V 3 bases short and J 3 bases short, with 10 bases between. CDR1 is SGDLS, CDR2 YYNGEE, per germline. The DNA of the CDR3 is TGTGCCAGCAGCGGAGCGCAGGACTATAATTCACCCCTCCACTTT. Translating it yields CASSGAQDYNSPLHF.

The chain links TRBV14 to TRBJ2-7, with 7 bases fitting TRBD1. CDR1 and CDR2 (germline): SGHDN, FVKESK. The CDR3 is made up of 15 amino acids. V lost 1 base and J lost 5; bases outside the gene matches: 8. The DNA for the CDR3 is TGTGCCAGCAGCCAAGGACAGGGTCGTTTGGACGAGCAGTACTTC. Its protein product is CASSQGQGRLDEQYF.

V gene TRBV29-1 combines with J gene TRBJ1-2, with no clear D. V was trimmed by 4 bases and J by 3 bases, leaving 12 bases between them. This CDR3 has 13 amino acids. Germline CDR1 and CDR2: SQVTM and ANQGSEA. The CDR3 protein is CSVVAQPDYGYTF. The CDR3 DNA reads TGCAGCGTTGTGGCACAACCCGACTATGGCTACACCTTC.

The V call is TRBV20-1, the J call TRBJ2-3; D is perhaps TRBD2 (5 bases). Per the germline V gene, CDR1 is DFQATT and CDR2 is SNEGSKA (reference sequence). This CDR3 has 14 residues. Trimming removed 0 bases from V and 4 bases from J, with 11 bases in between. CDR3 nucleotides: TGCAGTGCTAGAGATGGCGGGTACCCAGATACGCAGTATTTT. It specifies CSARDGGYPDTQYF.

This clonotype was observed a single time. The CDR3 loop is CASRPGGAQREQYF. In DNA, the CDR3 is TGTGCCAGCAGACCCGGGGGGGCTCAGAGGGAGCAGTACTTC. The gene calls are TRBV11-2 and TRBJ2-7, with TRBD2 matching over 8 bases. With 6 bases clipped from V and 7 bases from J, the junction kept 11 bases outside the gene matches. From germline, CDR1 is SGHAT and CDR2 FQNNGV. The CDR3 runs to 14 residues. The full variable domain, rest sourced from reference TRBV11-2 and TRBJ2-7, is EAGVAQSPRYKIIEKRQSVAFWCNPISGHATLYWYQQILGQGPKLLIQFQNNGVVDDSQLPKDRFSAERLKGVDSTLKIQPAKLEDSAVYLCASRPGGAQREQYFGPGTRLTVT.

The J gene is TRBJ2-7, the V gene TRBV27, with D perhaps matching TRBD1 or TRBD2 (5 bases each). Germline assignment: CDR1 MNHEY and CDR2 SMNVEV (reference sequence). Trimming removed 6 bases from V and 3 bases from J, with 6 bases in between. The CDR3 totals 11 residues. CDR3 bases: TGTGCCAGCAGGGGGGTCTACGAGCAGTACTTC. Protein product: CASRGVYEQYF.